This note documents a single T cell receptor (beta chain) sequence. No cognate antigen has been identified for it. Base-call qualities are not available, and no considerably larger clone is one nucleotide away. The immunoSEQ Assay, a bias-controlled multiplex PCR, was used to amplify TCRbeta CDR3 regions from genomic DNA. In the original analysis: Within the assay, amplification of reference gene primers was used to estimate how many nucleated cells each sample contained. Sequence reads were collapsed and filtered to measure the absolute abundance of every unique TCRbeta CDR3 rearrangement. For each sample, productive Simpson clonality was calculated as the square root of Simpson's diversity index across productive rearrangements. TCRdb limited this immuneACCESS table to in-frame rearrangements with V and J called. A share of clones is missing; checked studies link under half to unresolved V genes, and the rest is unexplained. V, J and clone size derive from that table, while D and trimming were established from the DNA sequence. The sample records 40,000 to 50,000 clones, more than 80% of which are singletons. Of the sample, over 8% is held by the ten largest clones.

Whole blood was collected in K2EDTA tubes by collaborating institutions according to the institutions' own protocols. For TCRbeta analysis, collaborators shipped samples in one of three forms: frozen whole blood, isolated PBMCs, or DNA extracted from either of those sample types. The entry originates in a study of blood T cell repertoires in COVID-19 (dated by TCRdb to 2018 to 2021). At the level of the whole study: Collaborator samples came from the United States, Italy and Spain and covered acute and convalescent phases of COVID-19. Subjects who had been exposed to COVID-19, were actively infected with it, or had recovered from it provided the deeply sampled blood TCRbeta repertoires that made up the dataset. The repertoires were released in a freely available public database intended as a resource for research on the immune response to SARS-CoV-2. Samples were obtained from the ongoing ImmuneRACE study (first 160 participants) and from about 1,300 subjects provided by 6 global collaborators. The material from the prospective study consisted of cDNA or gDNA derived from T cells, B-cell-depleted T cells, or PBMCs. The sample metadata nearly always contained a de-identified subject ID, COVID-19 status, age in years and sex. HLA class I and class II types, where available, came from metadata supplied by the sample provider rather than from assay-based typing.

The germline V gene provides CDR1 SGDLS and CDR2 YYNGEE. The CDR3, from cysteine to phenylalanine, totals 14 residues. Only the CDR3 part of the read is kept: 42 bases, read in frame from the first base. Compared with germline, V lacks 4 bases and J lacks 4 bases; bases without a gene match: 7. Beyond this particular receptor, the publication reports: Clinical and demographic metadata were provided uncurated, with the amount varying by source and participant.

This chain is built from TRBV9 and TRBJ1-1, and TRBD1 aligns with 7 junction nucleotides. The clonotype originates from a man aged 25 to 40 with active or convalescent COVID-19. The sequencing sample was made of peripheral blood. The sequence in DNA is TGTGCCAGCAGCCCGCGAGGGGGCCGCACTGAAGCTTTCTTT. Its translation is CASSPRGGRTEAFF.